Below, one TCR beta chain is given with its context. Its antigen is as yet unknown. These data originate in a study of monozygotic twins with inflammatory bowel disease. CDR1 LGHDT and CDR2 YNNKEL come from the germline V gene (reference sequence). The CDR3 has 17 residues. Whole-study results and caveats: The study supported no single strong signal or clonotype linked to IBD.

The TCR libraries each used total RNA (about 3,500 ng per library). Eight cDNA synthesis reactions were run for every sample. TCRdb reanalyzed the 5' RACE reads and collapses them to one entry per CDR3 protein, without DNA. The record lists about 200,000 distinct CDR3 sequences, of which the ten most abundant hold roughly 7.5%. Sequenced input: blood. This chain uses TRBV3-1 with TRBJ2-3; TCRdb picks TRBD2, but there is no DNA to check that call. The source is a human donor with ulcerative colitis or Crohn's disease, or a healthy co-twin of an affected twin (not recorded which). The CDR3 protein is CASSQTGLAGGPDTQYF.